This note documents a single T cell receptor (beta chain) sequence. Its antigen remains unknown. This entry comes from a study of CD8 T cells in ankylosing spondylitis. Study-level results: Significant enrichment of disease-linked clones was reportedly seen in matched ankylosing spondylitis synovial fluid. Seemingly distinctive of ankylosing spondylitis blood was a TCR beta motif formed by eight highly homologous variants.

Construction of TCR beta libraries was performed using quantitative 5'-RACE with molecular barcodes. MiXCR, run by TCRdb on the 5' RACE reads, gives a single entry per CDR3 protein. The sample gives about 340,000 distinct CDR3 sequences, 20% to 25% of which show up once; around 12% is in the top ten. This receptor was identified in a male donor with ankylosing spondylitis or in good health (not recorded which). The source material was blood, either unsorted or a sorted T cell fraction (not recorded which).

The CDR3, as DNA: TGTGCCAGCAGTCCACGGGGCCTTAATTCACCCCTCCACTTT. Protein product: CASSPRGLNSPLHF. The chain carries TRBV12-3 or TRBV12-4 and TRBJ1-6; D is perhaps TRBD1 (5 bases). The CDR3 covers 14 residues. V lost 5 bases and J 6 bases, leaving 11 bases between the germline ends.